The rows below give T cell receptor beta chains drawn from one sample of a study of blood T cell repertoires in COVID-19. Repertoires were generated with immunoSEQ multiplex PCR, while TCRdb's copy carries only in-frame clones and drops some. The sample consists of 110,000 to 150,000 clones, 87% of them appearing once. Sequencing was carried out using PBMCs or T cells enriched from blood (not recorded which). All receptors come from a man in his sixties who had recovered from COVID-19. Both conserved end residues are part of each CDR3. Each record gives: CDR3 protein, V gene, J gene.

cdr3_aa: CASSPGENYGYTF; v_call: TRBV5-6; j_call: TRBJ1-2
cdr3_aa: CASGSYNEKLFF; v_call: TRBV19; j_call: TRBJ1-4
cdr3_aa: CASSPQQGGEQYF; v_call: TRBV18; j_call: TRBJ2-7
cdr3_aa: CASSQSMSSYNSPLHF; v_call: TRBV14; j_call: TRBJ1-6
cdr3_aa: CASSPGNNQPQHF; v_call: TRBV6-5; j_call: TRBJ1-5
cdr3_aa: CASRSTGREQYF; v_call: TRBV27; j_call: TRBJ2-7
cdr3_aa: CASSFFGGYQPQHF; v_call: TRBV7-2; j_call: TRBJ1-5
cdr3_aa: CASSRGLGETQYF; v_call: TRBV11-2; j_call: TRBJ2-5
cdr3_aa: CASSVATANYGYTF; v_call: TRBV9; j_call: TRBJ1-2
cdr3_aa: CASSPPWTLSNEKLFF; v_call: TRBV7-8; j_call: TRBJ1-4
cdr3_aa: CATRDRDSTNEKLFF; v_call: TRBV10-3; j_call: TRBJ1-4
cdr3_aa: CASSWRDRAYSNQPQHF; v_call: TRBV5-5; j_call: TRBJ1-5
cdr3_aa: CASSLWASGGMAEFF; v_call: TRBV28; j_call: TRBJ2-1
cdr3_aa: CASKLRDNYGYTF; v_call: TRBV19; j_call: TRBJ1-2
cdr3_aa: CAGSLRTSGSYEQYF; v_call: TRBV11-2; j_call: TRBJ2-7
cdr3_aa: CASSLGQGNVNSPLHF; v_call: TRBV5-4; j_call: TRBJ1-6
cdr3_aa: CASSEARSGVGYTF; v_call: TRBV6-1; j_call: TRBJ1-2